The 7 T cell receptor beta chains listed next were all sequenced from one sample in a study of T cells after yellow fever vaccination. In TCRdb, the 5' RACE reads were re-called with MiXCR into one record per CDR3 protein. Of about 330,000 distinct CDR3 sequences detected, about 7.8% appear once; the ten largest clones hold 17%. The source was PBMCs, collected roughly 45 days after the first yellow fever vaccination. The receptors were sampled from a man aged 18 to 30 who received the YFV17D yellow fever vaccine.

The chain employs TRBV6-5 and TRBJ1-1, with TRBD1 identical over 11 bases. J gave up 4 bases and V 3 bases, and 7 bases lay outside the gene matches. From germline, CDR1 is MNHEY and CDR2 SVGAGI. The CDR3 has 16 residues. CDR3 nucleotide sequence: TGTGCCAGCAGTTATTTTCTCGGACAGGGGGCCACTGAAGCTTTCTTT. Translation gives CASSYFLGQGATEAFF.

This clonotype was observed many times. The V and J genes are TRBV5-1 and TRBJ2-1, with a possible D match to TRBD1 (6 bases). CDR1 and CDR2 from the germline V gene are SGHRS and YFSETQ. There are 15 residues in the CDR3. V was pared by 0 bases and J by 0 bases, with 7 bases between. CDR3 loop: CASSLGGPSYNEQFF. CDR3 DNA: TGCGCCAGCAGCTTGGGGGGGCCCTCCTACAATGAGCAGTTCTTC.

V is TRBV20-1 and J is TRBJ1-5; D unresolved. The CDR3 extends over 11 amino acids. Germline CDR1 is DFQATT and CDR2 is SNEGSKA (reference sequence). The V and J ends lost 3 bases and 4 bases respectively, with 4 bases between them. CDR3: CSASGNQPQHF. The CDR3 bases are TGCAGTGCTAGTGGTAATCAGCCCCAGCATTTT.

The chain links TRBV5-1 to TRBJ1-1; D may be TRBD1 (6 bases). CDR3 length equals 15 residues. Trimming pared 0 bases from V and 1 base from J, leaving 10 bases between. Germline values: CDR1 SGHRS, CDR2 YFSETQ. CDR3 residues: CASSLERGANTEAFF. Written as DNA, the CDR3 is TGCGCCAGCAGCTTGGAACGGGGGGCGAACACTGAAGCTTTCTTT.

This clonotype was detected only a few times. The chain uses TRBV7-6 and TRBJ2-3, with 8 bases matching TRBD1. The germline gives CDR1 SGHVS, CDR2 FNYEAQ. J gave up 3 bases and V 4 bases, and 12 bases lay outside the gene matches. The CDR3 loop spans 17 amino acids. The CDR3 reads CASSSQTGEVWTDTQYF. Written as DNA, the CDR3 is TGTGCCAGCAGCTCCCAGACAGGGGAAGTTTGGACAGATACGCAGTATTTT.

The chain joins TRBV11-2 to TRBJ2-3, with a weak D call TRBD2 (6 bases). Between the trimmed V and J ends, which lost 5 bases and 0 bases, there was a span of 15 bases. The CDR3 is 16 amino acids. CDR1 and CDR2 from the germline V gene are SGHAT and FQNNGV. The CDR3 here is CASSAGGWISTDTQYF. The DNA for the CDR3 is TGTGCCAGCAGCGCAGGAGGGTGGATTAGCACAGATACGCAGTATTTT.

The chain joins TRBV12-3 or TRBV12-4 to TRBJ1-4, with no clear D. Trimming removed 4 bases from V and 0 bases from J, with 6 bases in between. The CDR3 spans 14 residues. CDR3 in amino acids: CASSSRSTNEKLFF. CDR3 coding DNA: TGTGCCAGCAGTTCAAGATCAACTAATGAAAAACTGTTTTTT.